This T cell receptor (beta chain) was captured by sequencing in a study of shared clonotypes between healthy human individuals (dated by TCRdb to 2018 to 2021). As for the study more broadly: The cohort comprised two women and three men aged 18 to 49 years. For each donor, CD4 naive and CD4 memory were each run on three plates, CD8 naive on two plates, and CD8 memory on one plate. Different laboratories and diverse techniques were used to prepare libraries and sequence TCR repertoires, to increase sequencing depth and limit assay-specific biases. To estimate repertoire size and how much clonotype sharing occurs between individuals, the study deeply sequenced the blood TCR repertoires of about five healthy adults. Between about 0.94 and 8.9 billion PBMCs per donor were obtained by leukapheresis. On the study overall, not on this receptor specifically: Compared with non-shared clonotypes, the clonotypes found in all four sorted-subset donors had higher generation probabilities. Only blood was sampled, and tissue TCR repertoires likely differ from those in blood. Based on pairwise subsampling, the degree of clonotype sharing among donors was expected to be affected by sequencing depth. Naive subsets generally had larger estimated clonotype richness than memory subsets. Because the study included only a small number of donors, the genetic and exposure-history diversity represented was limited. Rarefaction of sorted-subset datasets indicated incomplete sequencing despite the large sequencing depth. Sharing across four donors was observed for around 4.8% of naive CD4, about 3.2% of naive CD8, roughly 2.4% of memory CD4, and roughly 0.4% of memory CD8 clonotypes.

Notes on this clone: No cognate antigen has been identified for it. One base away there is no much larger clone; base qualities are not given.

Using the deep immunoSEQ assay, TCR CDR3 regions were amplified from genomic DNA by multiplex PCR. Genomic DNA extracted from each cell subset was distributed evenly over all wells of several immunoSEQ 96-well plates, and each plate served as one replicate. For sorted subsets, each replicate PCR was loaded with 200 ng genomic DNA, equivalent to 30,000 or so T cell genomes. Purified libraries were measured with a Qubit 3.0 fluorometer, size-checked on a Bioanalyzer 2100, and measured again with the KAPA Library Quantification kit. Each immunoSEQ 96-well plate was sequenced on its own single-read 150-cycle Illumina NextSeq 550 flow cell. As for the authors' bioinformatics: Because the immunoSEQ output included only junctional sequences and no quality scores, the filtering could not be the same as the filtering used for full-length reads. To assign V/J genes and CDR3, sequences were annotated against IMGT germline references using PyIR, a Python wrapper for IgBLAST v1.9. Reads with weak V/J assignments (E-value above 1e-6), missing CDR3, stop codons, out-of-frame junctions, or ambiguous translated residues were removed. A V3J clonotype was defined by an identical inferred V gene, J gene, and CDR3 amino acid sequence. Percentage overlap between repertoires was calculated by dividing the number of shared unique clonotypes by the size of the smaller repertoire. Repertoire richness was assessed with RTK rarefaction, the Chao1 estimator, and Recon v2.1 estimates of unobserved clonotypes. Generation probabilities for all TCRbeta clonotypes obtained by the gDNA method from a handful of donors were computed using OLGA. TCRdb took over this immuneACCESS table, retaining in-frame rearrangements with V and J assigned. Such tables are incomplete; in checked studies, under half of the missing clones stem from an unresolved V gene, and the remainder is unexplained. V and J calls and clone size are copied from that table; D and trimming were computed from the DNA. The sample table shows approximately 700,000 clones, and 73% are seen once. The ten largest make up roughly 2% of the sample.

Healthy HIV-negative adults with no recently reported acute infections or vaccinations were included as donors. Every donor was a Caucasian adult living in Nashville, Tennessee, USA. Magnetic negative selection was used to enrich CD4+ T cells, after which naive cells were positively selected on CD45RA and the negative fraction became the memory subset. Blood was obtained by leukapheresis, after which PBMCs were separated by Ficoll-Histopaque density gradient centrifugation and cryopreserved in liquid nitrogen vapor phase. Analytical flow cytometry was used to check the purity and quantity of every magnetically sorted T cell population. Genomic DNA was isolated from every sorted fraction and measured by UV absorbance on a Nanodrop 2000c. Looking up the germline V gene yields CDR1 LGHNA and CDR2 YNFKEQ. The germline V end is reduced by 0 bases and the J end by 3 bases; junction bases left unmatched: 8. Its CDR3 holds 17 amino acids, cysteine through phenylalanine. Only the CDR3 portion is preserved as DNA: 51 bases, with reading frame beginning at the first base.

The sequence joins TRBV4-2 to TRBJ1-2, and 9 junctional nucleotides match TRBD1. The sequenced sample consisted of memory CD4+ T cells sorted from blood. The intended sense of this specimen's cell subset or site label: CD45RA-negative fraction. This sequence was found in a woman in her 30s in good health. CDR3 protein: CASSQEVDDRGYYGYTF. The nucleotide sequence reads TGTGCCAGCAGCCAAGAGGTTGATGACAGGGGGTACTATGGCTACACCTTC.